This T cell receptor beta chain appears in the sequencing data of a study of blood T cell repertoires in COVID-19. For the study at large: Italy, Spain and the United States were the sources of the convalescent and acute COVID-19 samples.

Trimming cost V 3 bases and J 6 bases, with 15 bases left between them. Germline CDR1 reads MRHNA; CDR2 reads SNTAGT. The CDR3 contains 14 residues. Under the authors' procedure: Reference gene primers were amplified, and this amplification served to estimate nucleated cell counts. The assay was immunoSEQ multiplex PCR, and TCRdb's table has in-frame clones only and misses some. That table supplies the V and J calls and clone size; D and trimming were determined from the DNA. The sample has some 13,000 clones, 80% to 90% seen once. The TCR comes from a man older than 75 with acute or convalescent COVID-19. This chain joins TRBV6-4 and TRBJ2-7; tentatively, D is TRBD2 (6 bases). The sample consisted of peripheral blood. The CDR3 nucleotides are TGTGCCAGCAGTGAGGTCGGGGGTTCCGGCGAGCAGTACTTC. This encodes CASSEVGGSGEQYF.